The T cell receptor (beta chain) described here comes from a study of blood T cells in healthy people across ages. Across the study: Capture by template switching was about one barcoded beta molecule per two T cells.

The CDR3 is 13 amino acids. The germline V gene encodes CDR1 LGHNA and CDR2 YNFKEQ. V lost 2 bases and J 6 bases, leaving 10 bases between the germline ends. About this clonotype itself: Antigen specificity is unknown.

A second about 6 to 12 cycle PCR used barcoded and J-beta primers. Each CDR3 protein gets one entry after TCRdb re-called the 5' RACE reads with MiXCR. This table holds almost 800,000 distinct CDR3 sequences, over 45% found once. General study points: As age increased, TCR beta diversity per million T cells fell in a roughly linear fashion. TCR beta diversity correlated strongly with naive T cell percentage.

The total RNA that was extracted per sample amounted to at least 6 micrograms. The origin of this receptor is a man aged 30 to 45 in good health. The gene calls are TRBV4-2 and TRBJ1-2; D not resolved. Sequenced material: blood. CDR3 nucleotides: TGTGCCAGCAGCCAACTAAACGGGGATGGCTACACCTTC. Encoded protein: CASSQLNGDGYTF.